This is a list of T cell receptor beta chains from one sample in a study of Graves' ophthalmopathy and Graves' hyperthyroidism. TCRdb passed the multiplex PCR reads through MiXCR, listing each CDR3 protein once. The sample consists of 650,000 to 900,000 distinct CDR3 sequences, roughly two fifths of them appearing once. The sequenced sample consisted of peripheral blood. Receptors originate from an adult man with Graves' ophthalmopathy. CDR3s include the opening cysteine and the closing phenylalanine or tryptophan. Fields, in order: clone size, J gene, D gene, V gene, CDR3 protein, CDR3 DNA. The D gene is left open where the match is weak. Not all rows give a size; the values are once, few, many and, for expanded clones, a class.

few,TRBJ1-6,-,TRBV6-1,CASSEGTDYNSPLHF,TGTGCCAGCAGTGAAGGAACGGATTATAATTCACCCCTCCACTTT
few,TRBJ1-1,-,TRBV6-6,CASSYSAGFTEAFF,TGTGCCAGCAGTTACTCGGCAGGGTTCACTGAAGCTTTCTTT
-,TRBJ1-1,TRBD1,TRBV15,CATSMTGAEAFF,TGTGCCACCAGCATGACAGGGGCGGAAGCTTTCTTT
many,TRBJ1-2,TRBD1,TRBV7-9,CASSLRTGGATFRYTF,TGTGCCAGCAGCCTGAGAACAGGGGGAGCTACTTTTCGCTACACCTTC
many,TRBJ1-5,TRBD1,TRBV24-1,CASRDRGNQPQHF,TGTGCCAGCAGGGACAGGGGGAATCAGCCCCAGCATTTT
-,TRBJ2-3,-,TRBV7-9,CASSPDGTSTDTQYF,TGTGCCAGCAGCCCCGACGGAACTAGCACAGATACGCAGTATTTT
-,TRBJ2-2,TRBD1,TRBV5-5,CASSSDRGDGELFF,TGTGCCAGCAGCTCGGACAGGGGTGACGGGGAGCTGTTTTTT
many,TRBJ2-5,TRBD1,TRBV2,CASSGGDRWTQYF,TGTGCCAGCAGTGGGGGGGACAGGTGGACCCAGTACTTC
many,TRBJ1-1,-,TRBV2,CANLQEMNTEAFF,TGTGCCAACCTCCAGGAAATGAACACTGAAGCTTTCTTT
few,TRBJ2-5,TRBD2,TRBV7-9,CASSPTSERETQYF,TGTGCCAGCAGCCCGACTAGCGAGAGGGAGACCCAGTACTTC
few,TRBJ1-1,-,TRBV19,CASSRTSGGVLVTEAFF,TGTGCCAGTAGTAGGACAAGCGGGGGCGTTTTGGTCACTGAAGCTTTCTTT
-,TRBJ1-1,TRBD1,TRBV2,CASSGEQGAWTEAFF,TGTGCCAGCAGTGGGGAACAGGGGGCGTGGACTGAAGCTTTCTTT
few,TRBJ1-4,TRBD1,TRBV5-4,CASSQGVGGANEKLFF,TGTGCCAGCAGCCAGGGGGTCGGAGGGGCTAATGAAAAACTGTTTTTT
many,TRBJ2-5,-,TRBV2,CARGQQETQYF,TGTGCCAGAGGACAGCAAGAGACCCAGTACTTC
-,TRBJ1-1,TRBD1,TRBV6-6,CASSYSLSRDRVHTTEAFF,TGTGCCAGCAGTTACTCCTTGTCCCGGGACAGGGTACATACCACTGAAGCTTTCTTT
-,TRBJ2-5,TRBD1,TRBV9,CASSQPRTGAQETQYF,TGTGCCAGCAGCCAACCCCGGACAGGTGCCCAAGAGACCCAGTACTTC
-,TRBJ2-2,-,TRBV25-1,CASSVAITGELFF,TGTGCCAGCAGCGTCGCAATCACCGGGGAGCTGTTTTTT
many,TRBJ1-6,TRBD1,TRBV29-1,CSASTGGNSPLHF,TGCAGCGCCTCGACAGGGGGTAATTCACCCCTCCACTTT
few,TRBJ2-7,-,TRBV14,CASSQVIPGEQYF,TGTGCCAGCAGCCAAGTTATCCCGGGCGAGCAGTACTTC
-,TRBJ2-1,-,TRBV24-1,CATSGIGDTSSYNEQFF,TGTGCCACCAGTGGTATCGGGGACACGAGCTCCTACAATGAGCAGTTCTTC
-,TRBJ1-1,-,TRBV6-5,CASSYLNRTPMNTEAFF,TGTGCCAGCAGTTACTTAAACAGGACTCCTATGAACACTGAAGCTTTCTTT